A selection of T cell receptor beta chains follows, all from one sample in a study of pediatric ulcerative colitis. The method was immunoSEQ multiplex PCR; TCRdb's version includes in-frame clones alone and lacks a portion of them. Of approximately 17,000 clones in the sample, more than 75% were seen once. The specimen sequenced was gut tissue. These receptors were taken from a boy aged 5-17 years who was a control in a study of pediatric ulcerative colitis. CDR3s include the opening cysteine and the closing phenylalanine or tryptophan. A D gene is named only where the DNA matches it firmly. Clone size is given for some rows only: seen once, a few or many times, or a class if the clone is expanded.

v_gene	d_gene	abundance	j_gene	CDR3nt	CDR3aa
TRBV18	-	-	TRBJ1-1	TGTGCCAGCTCACCAGAGGACCCGGCGAACACTGAAGCTTTCTTT	CASSPEDPANTEAFF
TRBV27	TRBD1	-	TRBJ1-2	TGTGCCAGCAGCCCTGAAACAGGGGTTTATGGCTACACCTTC	CASSPETGVYGYTF
TRBV27	TRBD1	-	TRBJ2-7	TGTGCCAGCAGGGGGACAGGGATCGGGTACGAGCAGTACTTC	CASRGTGIGYEQYF
TRBV5-4	TRBD1	-	TRBJ2-5	TGTGCCAGCAGCCCCTGGACAGGGAAGGGAGAGACCCAGTACTTC	CASSPWTGKGETQYF
TRBV19	-	-	TRBJ1-1	TGTGCCAGTAGTATAGATCACGAGGTGGGGACTGAAGCTTTCTTT	CASSIDHEVGTEAFF
TRBV13	-	-	TRBJ1-4	TGTGCCAGCAGCTTGGGGGTAAGGGCTAATGAAAAACTGTTTTTT	CASSLGVRANEKLFF
TRBV20-1	-	-	TRBJ1-2	TGCAGTGCTAAAGGTACATATGGCTACACCTTC	CSAKGTYGYTF
TRBV7-3	TRBD1	-	TRBJ1-1	TGTGCCAGCAGCTTCGACAGGGTGAGAAAGAACACTGAAGCTTTCTTT	CASSFDRVRKNTEAFF
TRBV5-6	-	-	TRBJ1-2	TGTGCCAGCAGCTTGGTTTTGGGAACATATGGCTACACCTTC	CASSLVLGTYGYTF
TRBV15	TRBD2	-	TRBJ2-1	TGTGCCACCAGCAGAGGCGGTACTAGCGGGGGTCTCAATGAGCAGTTCTTC	CATSRGGTSGGLNEQFF
TRBV19	TRBD2	-	TRBJ2-2	TGTGCCAGTAGTATTCGGACTAGGACCGGGGAGCTGTTTTTT	CASSIRTRTGELFF
TRBV18	-	-	TRBJ1-1	TGTGCCAGCTCACTGGTAAACCGGGACCCGGGGAATCTGAACACTGAAGCTTTCTTT	CASSLVNRDPGNLNTEAFF
TRBV7-2	-	-	TRBJ2-1	TGTGCCAGCGATGCTGGCGGGGACTACAATGAGCAGTTCTTC	CASDAGGDYNEQFF
TRBV28	TRBD1	-	TRBJ1-2	TGTGCCAGCAGTAAGCGGACAGGGGACTATGGCTACACCTTC	CASSKRTGDYGYTF
TRBV6-1	-	-	TRBJ2-3	TGTGCCAGCAGTCCGCAAGGGGGGGTTATGAATACGCAGTATTTT	CASSPQGGVMNTQYF
TRBV19	-	-	TRBJ2-1	TGTGCCAGTAGCCCGGGGACGGGTAATGAGCAGTTCTTC	CASSPGTGNEQFF
TRBV7-2	-	-	TRBJ1-1	TGTGCCAGCAGCTTAGACCGGACTGAAGCTTTCTTT	CASSLDRTEAFF
TRBV5-1	-	-	TRBJ2-3	TGCGCCAGCAGCCTAGAAACTGGCGACACAGATACGCAGTATTTT	CASSLETGDTDTQYF
TRBV5-1	TRBD2	-	TRBJ2-3	TGCGCCAGCAGCTTGGTCGCTAGCGGGAGTGCAGATACGCAGTATTTT	CASSLVASGSADTQYF
TRBV5-1	TRBD1	-	TRBJ1-6	TGCGCCAGCAGCTTCCGGGACAGGGATAATTCACCCCTCCACTTT	CASSFRDRDNSPLHF
TRBV11-2	TRBD1	-	TRBJ2-1	TGTGCCAGCAGCTTAGCCGTAGGGGGACAGGGGGCAAATGAGCAGTTCTTC	CASSLAVGGQGANEQFF
TRBV19	-	few	TRBJ1-1	TGTGCCTGCGGACAGTTTGAAGCTTTCTTT	CACGQFEAFF
TRBV29-1	-	-	TRBJ1-2	TGCAGCGTTTTTGTTCAGTATGGCTACACCTTC	CSVFVQYGYTF
TRBV28	TRBD2	few	TRBJ2-7	TGTGCCAGCAGTTTCGCGGGAGGGCCTCGGGAGCAGTACTTC	CASSFAGGPREQYF
TRBV25-1	-	-	TRBJ2-7	TGTGCCAGCAGTCCGACAGGTTTCTCCTACGAGCAGTACTTC	CASSPTGFSYEQYF